The 17 T cell receptor beta chains presented below share a single source sample, sequenced in a study of blood T cell repertoires in COVID-19. Clones were sequenced by immunoSEQ multiplex PCR, and TCRdb holds only the in-frame ones, with some missing. Here the sample spans roughly 140,000 clones, roughly four fifths being singletons. Sequencing was done on a sample of PBMCs or T cells enriched from blood (not recorded which). The source of these receptors is a young woman who had been exposed to COVID-19.

This chain joins TRBV11-3 and TRBJ1-6; no clear D. Trimming took 4 bases from V and 3 from J, leaving 4 bases between them. CDR1 and CDR2 from the germline V gene are SGHNT and YENEEA. The CDR3 runs to 13 residues. Here the CDR3 reads CASSSVYNSPLHF. The CDR3 DNA follows: TGTGCCAGCAGCTCAGTCTATAATTCACCCCTCCACTTT.

V gene TRBV30 combines with J gene TRBJ1-1; a possible D gene is TRBD1 (6 bases). CDR3 length equals 13 residues. Between the trimmed V and J ends, which lost 6 bases and 1 base, there was a span of 12 bases. Germline CDR1 GTSNPN, CDR2 SVGIG (reference sequence). The CDR3 region is CACSLTGNTEAFF. The CDR3 DNA follows: TGTGCCTGCTCACTGACAGGGAACACTGAAGCTTTCTTT.

J is TRBJ1-2 and V is TRBV6-5; weak D call: TRBD1 (6 bases). V gave up 6 bases and J gave up 7 bases, with 18 bases separating them. This CDR3 spans 14 amino acids. CDR1 and CDR2 (germline): MNHEY, SVGAGI. The CDR3 is CASSYRRGAFGYTF. The DNA for the CDR3 is TGTGCCAGCAGCTACCGCCGGGGGGCGTTTGGCTACACCTTC.

This clone was observed a handful of times. This chain connects TRBV15 to TRBJ1-4, with 7 nucleotides matching TRBD1. Germline V gene lookup returns CDR1 LNHNV and CDR2 YYDKDF (reference sequence). Trimming at V came to 1 base and at J to 8 bases, leaving 4 bases not matched to a gene. The CDR3 has 14 amino acids. The CDR3 nucleotides are TGTGCCACCAGCAGAGGACAGGGAACCGAAAAACTGTTTTTT. Residues: CATSRGQGTEKLFF.

The chain recombines TRBV7-9 with TRBJ2-7, with TRBD1 matching 9 bases. This CDR3 is 17 amino acids long. Trimming took 1 base from V and 1 from J; bases not matched to a gene: 8. The germline CDR1 and CDR2 sequences are SEHNR and FQNEAQ (reference sequence). CDR3 bases: TGTGCCAGCAGCTTAGGGGAACGGACAGGGGTTTCCTACGAGCAGTACTTC. This codes for CASSLGERTGVSYEQYF.

This clone was picked up a small number of times. The gene calls are TRBV30 and TRBJ1-5; the D gene is possibly TRBD1 (6 bases). The CDR3 extends over 13 amino acids. V lost 8 bases, J lost 3 bases, and 14 bases lay in between. Germline V lookup: CDR1 GTSNPN, CDR2 SVGIG (reference sequence). The DNA of the CDR3 is TGTGCCAGCTTACAGGGTTACAATCAGCCCCAGCATTTT. Amino acids: CASLQGYNQPQHF.

V is TRBV2 and J is TRBJ1-6, with 7 bases matching TRBD1. The CDR3 has 16 amino acids. The trim removed 4 bases at V and 3 bases at J, leaving 6 bases unmatched. Per the germline V gene, CDR1 is SNHLY and CDR2 is FYNNEI. CDR3 protein: CASSAWTGVYNSPLHF. CDR3 nucleotides: TGTGCCAGCAGTGCCTGGACAGGAGTCTATAATTCACCCCTCCACTTT.

This clone was counted between two and nine times. J is TRBJ2-2 and V is TRBV27, with 7 bases identical to TRBD1. Germline assignment: CDR1 MNHEY and CDR2 SMNVEV (reference sequence). J lost 4 bases, V lost 6 bases, and 8 bases had no gene match. The CDR3 sequence is 15 residues long. Written as DNA, the CDR3 is TGTGCCAGCAGCTACCGGGACAGCTTCACCGGGGAGCTGTTTTTT. Its protein is CASSYRDSFTGELFF.

The chain is built from TRBV5-5 and TRBJ2-2; 7 nucleotides agree with TRBD2. V trimming: 3 bases; J trimming: 2 bases; junction bases outside the gene matches: 13. The CDR3 covers 18 residues. Germline V CDR1 and CDR2: SGHKS, YYEKEE (reference sequence). CDR3 in amino acids: CASSWKKTSFFNTGELFF. In DNA form, the CDR3 reads TGTGCCAGCAGCTGGAAAAAGACTAGCTTTTTTAACACCGGGGAGCTGTTTTTT.

This chain connects TRBV2 to TRBJ2-5; a weak D match, TRBD2 (5 bases). There are 10 residues in the CDR3. Germline CDR1 is SNHLY and CDR2 is FYNNEI. Trimming took off 6 bases at V and 13 bases at J, with 12 bases between the two ends. The CDR3 loop reads CASSQTRAYF. The DNA of the CDR3 is TGTGCCAGCAGCCAAACGAGGGCGTACTTC.

CDR3: CASRANRRGGGLQYF. Written as DNA, the CDR3 is TGTGCCAGCAGGGCAAACCGAAGGGGGGGCGGGTTGCAGTACTTC. V usage is TRBV27 and J usage is TRBJ2-7; D possibly corresponds to TRBD2 (7 bases). This CDR3 is built from 15 residues. In germline, CDR1 is MNHEY, CDR2 SMNVEV (reference sequence). Trimming stripped 6 bases from V and 9 bases from J, with 24 bases between.

The chain has TRBV10-1 and TRBJ2-1, with 11 bases fitting TRBD1. V trimming: 5 bases; J trimming: 4 bases; junction bases outside the gene matches: 4. Per germline, CDR1 WNHNN and CDR2 SYGVQD (reference sequence). CDR3 length: 15 amino acids. CDR3 nucleotides: TGCGCCAGCAGTCGGACAGGGGGCTCGTACAATGAGCAGTTCTTC. Translating it yields CASSRTGGSYNEQFF.

CDR3 residues: CASSYSQRASYNEQFF. CDR3 in DNA: TGTGCCAGCAGTTATTCCCAGCGGGCTTCCTACAATGAGCAGTTCTTC. The chain carries TRBV6-5 and TRBJ2-1; possible D gene TRBD2, 6 bases. The germline V gene encodes CDR1 MNHEY and CDR2 SVGAGI. V gave up 3 bases and J gave up 1 base, with 13 bases separating them. This CDR3 has 16 amino acids.

J is TRBJ2-5 and V is TRBV10-1; 10 nucleotides align to TRBD2. The CDR3 totals 13 residues. V lost 5 bases, J lost 5 bases, and 2 bases stayed unmatched. Looked up from germline, CDR1 is WNHNN and CDR2 is SYGVQD (reference sequence). Here the CDR3 reads CASSTTSGETQYF. The CDR3 nucleotides are TGCGCCAGCAGTACGACTAGCGGGGAGACCCAGTACTTC.

V is TRBV5-8 and J is TRBJ2-5; 7 bases align to TRBD1. The CDR3 has 15 amino acids. V lost 6 bases and J lost 1; bases outside the gene matches: 9. The germline V gene has CDR1 SGHTS and CDR2 YDEGEE. The CDR3 bases are TGTGCCAGCACACGGGACAGAGACTTCCAAGAGACCCAGTACTTC. This sequence encodes CASTRDRDFQETQYF.

The V gene is TRBV27, the J gene TRBJ1-6; 7 bases fit TRBD1. The germline gives CDR1 MNHEY, CDR2 SMNVEV (reference sequence). The CDR3 extends over 15 amino acids. J was trimmed by 10 bases and V by 5 bases; bases with no gene match: 11. CDR3 nucleotides: TGTGCCAGCAGTCGCGGGACAGCCAGACAATCACCCCTCCACTTT. Translated, it gives CASSRGTARQSPLHF.

The chain is built from TRBV3-1 (or the pseudogene TRBV3-2) and TRBJ2-7; 10 bases are a match to TRBD2. V dropped 1 base and J dropped 2; count of bases not matched to a gene: 2. Germline V gives CDR1 LGHDT, CDR2 YNNKEL (reference sequence). This CDR3 has 15 residues. This chain's CDR3 is CASSQGLAGAYEQYF. The CDR3, as DNA: TGTGCCAGCAGCCAAGGGCTAGCGGGAGCCTACGAGCAGTACTTC.